This entry features one T cell receptor (beta chain) sequence. Its antigen remains undetermined. No per-base quality is available; no much larger clone lies one base away. Trimming takes 3 bases off V and 6 bases off J; junction bases not matched to a gene: 3. CDR1 and CDR2 (SNHLY, FYNNEI) derive from the germline V gene. From the cysteine up to the phenylalanine, the CDR3 has a length of 14 residues. The retained sequence is limited to the CDR3, 42 bases, with the frame set at the first base. This specimen comes from a study of blood T cell repertoires in COVID-19 (dated by TCRdb to the early 2020s). Context from the whole study: Samples from collaborators originated in the United States, Italy and Spain and spanned both the acute and convalescent phases of COVID-19. A freely available public database, intended as a resource for researchers studying the immune response to SARS-CoV-2, is where the repertoires were released. Subjects who had been exposed to COVID-19, were actively infected with it, or had recovered from it provided the deeply sampled blood TCRbeta repertoires that made up the dataset. The sample metadata nearly always contained a de-identified subject ID, COVID-19 status, age in years and sex. Where HLA class I and class II types were available, the types were taken from metadata supplied by the sample provider, not from assay-based typing. The samples were drawn from two sources: the first 160 participants of the ongoing ImmuneRACE study, and 1,200 or so subjects contributed by 6 global collaborators. The material from the prospective study consisted of cDNA or gDNA derived from T cells, B-cell-depleted T cells, or PBMCs. General study outcomes and caveats: Clinical and demographic metadata were provided uncurated, with the amount varying by source and participant.

The immunoSEQ Assay, a bias-controlled multiplex PCR, was used to amplify TCRbeta CDR3 regions from genomic DNA. Under the source paper's analysis protocol: The number of nucleated cells in each sample was estimated from the amplification of reference gene primers within the assay. To quantify the absolute abundance of each unique TCRbeta CDR3 rearrangement, sequence reads were collapsed and filtered. For each sample, productive Simpson clonality was calculated as the square root of Simpson's diversity index across productive rearrangements. TCRdb took this table from immuneACCESS and kept in-frame rearrangements with V and J called. Such tables lack part of the clones; where checked against another copy, unresolved V genes explain under half of the gap, and the rest is unexplained. The V and J calls and clone size come from that table; D and trimming were worked out from the DNA. This sample comprises 110,000 or so clones, about 88% of them detected only once. 3% to 3.5% of the sample belongs to the ten largest clones.

The collaborating institutions used their own protocols to collect whole blood in K2EDTA tubes. Collaborator samples were shipped for TCRbeta analysis as frozen whole blood, isolated PBMCs, or DNA extracted from either sample type. This sequence uses TRBV2 and TRBJ2-2; 8 bases in the junction line up with TRBD1. The receptor was isolated from a man aged 40-49 years with acute or convalescent COVID-19. The sequenced sample consisted of peripheral blood. The CDR3 here reads CASSETQGAGELFF. The DNA sequence is given as TGTGCCAGCAGTGAGACACAGGGGGCCGGGGAGCTGTTTTTT.